This T cell receptor (beta chain) was documented in a study of tumor-infiltrating lymphocytes in primary liver carcinoma (dated by TCRdb to between 2016 and 2019). Some background on the complete study: Of the five patients, three men and two women aged 30 to 69 years, four had hepatocellular carcinoma and one had combined HCC and intrahepatic cholangiocarcinoma. The study combined TCRbeta repertoire sequencing, expression microarrays and whole-exome sequencing across five regions of each liver tumor, with adjacent normal tissue and blood. TCRbeta repertoire sequencing covered 35 specimens from 5 patients: about 25 tumor regions, 5 adjacent noncancerous liver tissues and 5 peripheral blood samples. High reproducibility was observed for the technical replicate repertoires, with mean shared-clone rates about 0.89 and correlation coefficients above 0.95. Each sample produced about 3.5 to 8 million productive TCRbeta reads, and read depth showed no significant difference between tissue types. To link TCRbeta repertoire diversity to the local molecular phenotype, the 20 to 25 tumor region samples were profiled with Agilent mRNA microarrays. The five patients had tumors of stage T1-T3 N0M0, with maximum diameters ranging from roughly 4.2 to 11 cm.

The investigation overall reported the following: Because the samples were bulk and unsorted, CD4+ and CD8+ T cell repertoires could not be compared. Because sequencing covered only the TCR beta chain and unpaired alpha chains were not captured, true repertoire diversity is likely underestimated. The study included only 4 to 6 patients, and the authors note findings should be validated in a larger study. Pairs of tumor regions showed greater repertoire overlap (mean about 35%) than tumor-adjacent pairs (17%) or tumor-blood pairs (around 15%), which is consistent with antigen-driven expansion. The top 250 clones made up a significantly larger repertoire fraction in tumors than in blood (p = 0.039). Just about 8-25% of top clones turned up in all five regions of a tumor, which suggests spatial heterogeneity among tumor-infiltrating T cells.

Without any cell sorting, total RNA and DNA were co-extracted from about 20-30 mg of bulk tissue using the AllPrep DNA/RNA mini kit. Between late 2015 and early 2016, five patients in China with histopathologically diagnosed primary liver carcinoma had surgical resection. At the time of sampling, the patients had chronic HBV infection and had not received any treatment. Five spatially separated regions were sampled from each tumor: the superior, inferior, left-lateral and right-lateral poles, plus the tumor centre. According to histology, viable tumor cells made up more than 80% of every tumor sample. Each fresh piece of tumor and adjacent tissue was cut in two, with one half stored in RNAlater at -80 degrees C and the other half sent for histology. As for this clonotype: The antigen this receptor binds is unknown. A much larger clone lies one base from this, so it may be a read error.

The CDR3, cysteine through phenylalanine, is 12 amino acids long. CDR3 DNA is the only sequence kept; it has 36 bases, read in frame from the first base. CDR1 SGHVS and CDR2 FQNEAQ are derived from the germline V gene. Starting from approximately 500 ng total RNA, TCRbeta-specific cDNA was produced by reverse transcription with a constant-region primer and ProtoScript II reverse transcriptase. Construction of the TCRbeta libraries relied on three nested rounds of multiplex PCR, following a slightly modified ARM-PCR procedure. Multiplex TRBV1-TRBV30 forward primers and a Cbeta reverse primer were used in the first two PCR rounds, each of which was run for 10 cycles. Sample barcodes and Illumina adapters were added in a final 25-cycle PCR using Deep VentR polymerase. Before sequencing, amplicons of 200-500 bp were purified from gel using a QIAquick gel extraction kit. The TCRbeta amplicons were sequenced with 250-bp paired-end reads on an Illumina HiSeq 2500. As for the authors' bioinformatics: Quality trimming of reads was performed with Trimmomatic v0.33, and paired reads were merged with FLASH v1.2.11 so that full CDR3 sequences could be recovered. V, D and J germline segments were assigned to the rearranged TCRbeta sequences by MiGEC v1.2.1b. Clonotype statistics and Shannon-Wiener diversity indices were computed with VDJtools v1.0.0. To cut down on sampling bias, every analysis after diversity analysis relied on just the 250 most abundant clonotypes from each sample. TCRdb cleaned the public reads at Q25 with fastp, built clones with MiXCR and kept in-frame beta chains. Here each entry gathers all rows of one CDR3 protein and keeps the most common genes and DNA. What appears here as the V and J calls and clone size reflects TCRdb's work, not the paper's. The table for this sample lists under 110,000 distinct CDR3 sequences; more than 65% of them were counted only once. About 12% of the sample is held by the ten biggest clonotypes.

This sequence originates from a woman aged 60-75 years with primary liver carcinoma and hepatitis B virus infection. The sample was liver tumor tissue from sampling region 2. This specimen's cell subset or site label, per the study, means: tumor region T2, inferior pole. This chain joins TRBV7-8 to TRBJ2-3, with the D gene uncertain. The DNA reads TGTGCCAGCAACTTAGCTACAGATACGCAGTATTTT. Its translation reads: CASNLATDTQYF.